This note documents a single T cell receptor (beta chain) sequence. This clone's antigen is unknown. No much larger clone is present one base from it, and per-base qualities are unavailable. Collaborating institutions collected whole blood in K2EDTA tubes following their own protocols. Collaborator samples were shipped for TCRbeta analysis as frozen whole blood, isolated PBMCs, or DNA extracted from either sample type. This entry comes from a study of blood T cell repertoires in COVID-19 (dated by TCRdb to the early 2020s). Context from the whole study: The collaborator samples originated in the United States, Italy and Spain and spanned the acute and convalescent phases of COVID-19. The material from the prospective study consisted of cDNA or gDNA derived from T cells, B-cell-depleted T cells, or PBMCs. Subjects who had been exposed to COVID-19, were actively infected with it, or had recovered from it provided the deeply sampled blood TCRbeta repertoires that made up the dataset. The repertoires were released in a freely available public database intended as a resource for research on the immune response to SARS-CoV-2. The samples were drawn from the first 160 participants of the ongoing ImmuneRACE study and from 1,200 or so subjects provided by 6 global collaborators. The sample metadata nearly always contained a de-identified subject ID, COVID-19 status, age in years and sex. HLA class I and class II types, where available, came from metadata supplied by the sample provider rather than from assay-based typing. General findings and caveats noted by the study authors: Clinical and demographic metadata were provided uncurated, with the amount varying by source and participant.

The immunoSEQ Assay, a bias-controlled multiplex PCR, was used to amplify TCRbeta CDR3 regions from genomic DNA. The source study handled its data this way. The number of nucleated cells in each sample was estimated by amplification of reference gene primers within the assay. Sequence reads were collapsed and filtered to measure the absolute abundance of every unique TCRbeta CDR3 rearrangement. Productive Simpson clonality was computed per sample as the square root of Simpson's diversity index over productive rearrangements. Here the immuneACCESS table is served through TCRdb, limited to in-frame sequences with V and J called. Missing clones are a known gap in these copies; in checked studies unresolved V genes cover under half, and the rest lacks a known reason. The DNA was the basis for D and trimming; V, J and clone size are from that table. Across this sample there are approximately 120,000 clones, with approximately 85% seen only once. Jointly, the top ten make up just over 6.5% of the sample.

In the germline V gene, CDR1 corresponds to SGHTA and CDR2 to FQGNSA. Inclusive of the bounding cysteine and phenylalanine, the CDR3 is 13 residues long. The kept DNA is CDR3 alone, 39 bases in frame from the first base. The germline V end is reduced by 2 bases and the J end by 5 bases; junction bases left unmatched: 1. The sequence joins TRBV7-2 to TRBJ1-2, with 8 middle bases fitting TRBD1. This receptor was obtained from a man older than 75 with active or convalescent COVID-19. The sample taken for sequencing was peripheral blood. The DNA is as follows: TGTGCCAGCAGCTTAACAGGGGGGTATGGCTACACCTTC. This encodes CASSLTGGYGYTF.